What follows is one T cell receptor (beta chain) and its context. TCRdb keeps only in-frame clones here, not all; method: immunoSEQ multiplex PCR. The sample holds 70,000 to 80,000 clones; approximately 84% are singletons and the top ten take approximately 4.6%. This sample was included in a study of OX40 agonist ivuxolimab in advanced cancers. The length of the CDR3 is 15 residues. V was pared by 6 bases and J by 2 bases, with 10 bases of the junction left unmatched. Germline V gene sequence: CDR1 WSHSY, CDR2 SAAADI. The material sequenced was CD4+ or CD8+ T cells sorted from blood, taken in a trial of the OX40 agonist ivuxolimab. The receptor comes from an adult with an advanced solid tumor such as melanoma, head and neck, liver or kidney cancer. The rearrangement uses TRBV10-2 and TRBJ2-7; the match to TRBD1 covers 7 bases. CDR3 protein: CASRKGQGVPYEQYF. Here the CDR3 DNA reads TGCGCCAGCAGGAAGGGGCAGGGGGTTCCCTACGAGCAGTACTTC.